The present TCR beta chain was sequenced within a study of radiotherapy plus CTLA-4 blockade in lung cancer. The study's findings and limits: Radiotherapy with ipilimumab was followed by blood expansion of tumor-derived clones.

In chemo-refractory metastatic non-small-cell lung cancer, patients got ipilimumab CTLA-4 blockade together with focal radiation. As for this clone: The antigen is unknown.

Germline CDR1 is LGHNA and CDR2 is YSLEER. The CDR3 spans 17 residues. Profiling relied on immunoSEQ multiplex PCR, and the TCRdb table lists in-frame clones only, not all of them. This table has roughly 53,000 clones, approximately 84% appearing once. This receptor was taken from a human donor with non-small cell lung cancer whose response to radiotherapy plus ipilimumab could not be evaluated. J is TRBJ2-7 and V is TRBV4-3, with 8 bases identical to TRBD2. The DNA end favors TRBJ2-5, so the J call may be wrong. The sample here was peripheral blood, taken from a patient treated with radiotherapy plus ipilimumab. Here the CDR3 DNA reads TGCGCCAGCAGCCCCTCCCGGAGCAGCGGGAGTACAGAGACCCAGTACTTC. Protein product: CASSPSRSSGSTETQYF.